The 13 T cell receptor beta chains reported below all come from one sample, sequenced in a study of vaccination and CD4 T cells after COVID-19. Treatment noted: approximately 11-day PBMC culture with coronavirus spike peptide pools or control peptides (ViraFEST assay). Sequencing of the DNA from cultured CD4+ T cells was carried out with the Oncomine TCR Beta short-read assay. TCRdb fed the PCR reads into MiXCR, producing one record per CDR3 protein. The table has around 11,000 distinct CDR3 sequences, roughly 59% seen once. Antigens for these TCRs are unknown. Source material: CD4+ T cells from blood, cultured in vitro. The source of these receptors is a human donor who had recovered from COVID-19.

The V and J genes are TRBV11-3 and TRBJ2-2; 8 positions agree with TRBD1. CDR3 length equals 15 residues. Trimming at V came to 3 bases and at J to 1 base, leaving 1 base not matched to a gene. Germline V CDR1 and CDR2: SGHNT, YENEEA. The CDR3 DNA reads TGTGCCAGCAGCTTGGGACAGGAGAACACCGGGGAGCTGTTTTTT. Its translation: CASSLGQENTGELFF.

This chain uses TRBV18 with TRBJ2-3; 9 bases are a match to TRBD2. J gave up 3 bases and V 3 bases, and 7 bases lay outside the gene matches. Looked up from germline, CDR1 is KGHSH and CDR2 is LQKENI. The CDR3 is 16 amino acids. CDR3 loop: CASSPRGSGSTDTQYF. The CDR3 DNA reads TGTGCCAGCTCACCCCGAGGTAGCGGGAGTACAGATACGCAGTATTTT.

The chain's CDR3 is CASRGGAGAVNTEAFF. The CDR3 DNA is TGTGCCAGCAGGGGGGGGGCGGGCGCCGTAAACACTGAAGCTTTCTTT. This rearrangement joins TRBV7-9 to TRBJ1-1; the D gene is possibly TRBD1 (6 bases). The germline CDR1 and CDR2 sequences are SEHNR and FQNEAQ (reference sequence). Trimming took 6 bases from V and 2 from J, leaving 19 bases between them. The CDR3 runs 16 residues.

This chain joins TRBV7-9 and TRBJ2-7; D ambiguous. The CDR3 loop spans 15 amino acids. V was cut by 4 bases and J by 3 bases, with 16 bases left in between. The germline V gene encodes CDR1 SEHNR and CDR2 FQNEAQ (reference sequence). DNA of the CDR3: TGTGCCAGCAGCTCATCTGGGTCTCCTGACTACGAGCAGTACTTC. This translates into CASSSSGSPDYEQYF.

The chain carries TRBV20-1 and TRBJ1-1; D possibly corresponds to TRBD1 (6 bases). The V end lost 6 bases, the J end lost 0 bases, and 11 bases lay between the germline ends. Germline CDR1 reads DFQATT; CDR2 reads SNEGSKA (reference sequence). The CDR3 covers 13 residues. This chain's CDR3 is CSAWTEMNTEAFF. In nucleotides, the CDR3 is TGCAGTGCCTGGACAGAGATGAACACTGAAGCTTTCTTT.

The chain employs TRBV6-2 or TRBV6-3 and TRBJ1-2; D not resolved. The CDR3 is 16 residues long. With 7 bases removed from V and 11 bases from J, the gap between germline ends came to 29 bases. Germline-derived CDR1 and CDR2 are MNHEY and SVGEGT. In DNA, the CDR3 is TGTGCCAGCACCAAACTACTCACTAGGTCGAGTCTTCCGTACACCTTC. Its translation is CASTKLLTRSSLPYTF.

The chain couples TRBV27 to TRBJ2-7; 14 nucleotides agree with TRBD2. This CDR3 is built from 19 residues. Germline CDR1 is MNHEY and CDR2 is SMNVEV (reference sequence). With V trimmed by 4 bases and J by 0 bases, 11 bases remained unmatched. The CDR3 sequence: CASSSKPGTSGGSSYEQYF. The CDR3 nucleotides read TGTGCCAGCAGTTCAAAACCCGGGACTAGCGGGGGATCCTCCTACGAGCAGTACTTC.

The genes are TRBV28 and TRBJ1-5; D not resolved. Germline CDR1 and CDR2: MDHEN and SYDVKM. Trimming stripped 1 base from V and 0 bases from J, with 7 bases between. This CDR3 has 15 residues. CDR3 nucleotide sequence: TGTGCCAGCAGTTTATTTGCACCTAGCAATCAGCCCCAGCATTTT. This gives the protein CASSLFAPSNQPQHF.

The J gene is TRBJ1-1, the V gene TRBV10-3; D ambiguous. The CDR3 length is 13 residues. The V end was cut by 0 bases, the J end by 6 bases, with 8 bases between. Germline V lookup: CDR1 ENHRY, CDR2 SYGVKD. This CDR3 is CAISESGLAEAFF. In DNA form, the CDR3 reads TGTGCCATCAGTGAGTCCGGGCTCGCTGAAGCTTTCTTT.

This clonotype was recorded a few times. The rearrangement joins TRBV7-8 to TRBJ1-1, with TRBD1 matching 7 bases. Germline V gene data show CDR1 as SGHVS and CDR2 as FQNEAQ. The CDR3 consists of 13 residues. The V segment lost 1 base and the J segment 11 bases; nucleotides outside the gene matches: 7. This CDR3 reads CASSLDRDRDAFF. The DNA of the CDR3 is TGTGCCAGCAGCTTAGACCGGGACAGAGACGCTTTCTTT.

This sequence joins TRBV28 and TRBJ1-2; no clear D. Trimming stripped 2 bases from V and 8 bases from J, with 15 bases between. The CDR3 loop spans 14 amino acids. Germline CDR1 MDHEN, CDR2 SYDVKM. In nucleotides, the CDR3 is TGTGCCAGCAGTTTAGGAGGTGTGGAGAGGGGCTACACCTTC. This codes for CASSLGGVERGYTF.

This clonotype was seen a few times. Written as DNA, the CDR3 is TGTGCCAGCAGCCTTATTCAGCGGGATGACAATGAGCAGTTCTTC. Translation: CASSLIQRDDNEQFF. The V and J genes are TRBV5-4 and TRBJ2-1; 7 bases match TRBD2. V was clipped by 4 bases and J by 5 bases; unmatched bases: 9. Germline values: CDR1 SGHNT, CDR2 YYREEE (reference sequence). The CDR3 is made up of 15 amino acids.

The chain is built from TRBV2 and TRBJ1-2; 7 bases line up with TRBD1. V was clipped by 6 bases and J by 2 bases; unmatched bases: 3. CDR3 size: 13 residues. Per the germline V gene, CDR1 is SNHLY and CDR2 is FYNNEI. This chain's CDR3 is CASRGDSNYGYTF. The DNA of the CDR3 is TGTGCCAGCAGGGGGGACAGCAACTATGGCTACACCTTC.